The rows below give T cell receptor beta chains drawn from one sample of a study of T-cell reconstitution after alpha-beta-depleted transplantation in children. Using its own MiXCR run on the PCR reads, TCRdb lists one record per CDR3 protein. Here the sample spans 440,000 or so distinct CDR3 sequences, 43% being singletons. Sequencing used PBMCs, obtained before TCRalphabeta/CD19-depleted stem cell transplant. These receptors were taken from a girl aged 2-9 years with aplastic anemia, due to receive a stem cell transplant. Each CDR3 is given with its conserved first and last residue. The order of the fields is CDR3 DNA, CDR3 protein, clone size, D gene, V gene, J gene. D genes are given only for firm matches. Part of the rows lack a size; the others show once, few, many or a class for expanded clones.

TGTGCCAGCAGCTTAGAGGGACAGGGGCGCAATGAGCAGTTCTTC	CASSLEGQGRNEQFF	.	TRBD1	TRBV7-9	TRBJ2-1
TGCAGTGCGGACAGACTAGCGGGAGTGTCCATTACGCAGTATTTT	CSADRLAGVSITQYF	.	TRBD2	TRBV20-1	TRBJ2-3
TGCAGTGGGGACCGGGACAGGGACACAGATACGCAGTATTTT	CSGDRDRDTDTQYF	.	TRBD1	TRBV20-1	TRBJ2-3
TGCAGTGCTAGTGGGGGAACCCGCCTACCCGGGGAGTACTTC	CSASGGTRLPGEYF	.	.	TRBV20-1	TRBJ2-4
TGTGCCAGCAGTGGACTAGCGGGAGGGTATTACAATGAGCAGTTCTTC	CASSGLAGGYYNEQFF	.	TRBD2	TRBV28	TRBJ2-1
TGCAGCGTTTCGCCGAGGGGGCCGCCGAAATACGAGCAGTACTTC	CSVSPRGPPKYEQYF	many	TRBD1	TRBV29-1	TRBJ2-7
TGTGCCAGCAGCTCCGGGGCTGCGGGGGCCAACGTCCTGACTTTC	CASSSGAAGANVLTF	.	.	TRBV7-3	TRBJ2-6
TGTGCCACCAGCGACCGACTAGCGGGAGTGCGCGAGCAGTACTTC	CATSDRLAGVREQYF	.	TRBD2	TRBV15	TRBJ2-7
TGTGCCAGCAGCACAAATGGACAGGCTAGCTACGAGCAGTACTTC	CASSTNGQASYEQYF	many	TRBD1	TRBV7-2	TRBJ2-7
TGCGCCAGCAGCTTGCCTGAGCGGGGGTTCCCCTACGAGCAGTACTTC	CASSLPERGFPYEQYF	.	TRBD2	TRBV5-1	TRBJ2-7
TGTGCCAGCAGTTATTCAGGACTAGCGGGAGCAGATACGCAGTATTTT	CASSYSGLAGADTQYF	.	TRBD2	TRBV6-2/TRBV6-3	TRBJ2-3
TGCGCCAGCAGCCCCGAAGGGGTTAGGAACACTGAAGCTTTCTTT	CASSPEGVRNTEAFF	.	.	TRBV4-1	TRBJ1-1
TGCAGCGTTGACTTACAGAGCTATGGCTACACCTTC	CSVDLQSYGYTF	.	.	TRBV29-1	TRBJ1-2
TGTGCCAGCGGACCCGATCTAGCTGTGGAGAGAGATACGCAGTATTTT	CASGPDLAVERDTQYF	.	.	TRBV5-6	TRBJ2-3
TGTGCCATCAGGAGAGATGGGGGGAACACTGAAGCTTTCTTT	CAIRRDGGNTEAFF	few	.	TRBV10-3	TRBJ1-1
TGTGCCAGCAGCCGCGACAGGGGAATTGGCTACACCTTC	CASSRDRGIGYTF	.	TRBD1	TRBV7-9	TRBJ1-2
TGTGCCAGCAGGGGACAGGCTAACTATGGCTACACCTTC	CASRGQANYGYTF	few	TRBD1	TRBV27	TRBJ1-2
TGTGCCAGCAGTTACTCGAAACTAGCGGGAGTCAATGAGCAGTTCTTC	CASSYSKLAGVNEQFF	.	TRBD2	TRBV6-2/TRBV6-3	TRBJ2-1
TGTGCCAGCAGCTTAGCGCTAATTGGGGCGGGAGTATCCCACGAGCAGTACTTC	CASSLALIGAGVSHEQYF	.	TRBD2	TRBV11-1	TRBJ2-7
TGCAGCGTGGACAGGGTAGGAAACACTGAAGCTTTCTTT	CSVDRVGNTEAFF	.	TRBD1	TRBV29-1	TRBJ1-1
TGCAGTGCTAGAGCGACTCCGGCCAGGGTCAAAAACATTCAGTACTTC	CSARATPARVKNIQYF	.	.	TRBV20-1	TRBJ2-4
TGTGCCAGCAGCCCCCGGACAGGGCCGGCGAACACCGGGGAGCTGTTTTTT	CASSPRTGPANTGELFF	.	TRBD1	TRBV11-1	TRBJ2-2
TGTGCCAGCAGTTTCTCCCCTTGGGCGGGAGCTCCCCGCGAGCAGTACTTC	CASSFSPWAGAPREQYF	.	TRBD2	TRBV28	TRBJ2-7
TGCAGTGCTAGGGAAGGACATCCTGGAAACACCATATATTTT	CSAREGHPGNTIYF	.	.	TRBV20-1	TRBJ1-3
TGTGCCATCAGTACCACAGGGGCCGCAACTAATGAAAAACTGTTTTTT	CAISTTGAATNEKLFF	many	TRBD1	TRBV10-3	TRBJ1-4
TGTGCCAGCAGTTTTAATAGGGGCTACAATGAGCAGTTCTTC	CASSFNRGYNEQFF	.	.	TRBV12-3/TRBV12-4	TRBJ2-1
TGTGCCACCAGCAGAGGCGACGGCGACTCCTACAATGAGCAGTTCTTC	CATSRGDGDSYNEQFF	medium-sized	.	TRBV15	TRBJ2-1
TGTGCCATCAGTGTCCGGAAGCCGGAAGGCTACACCTTC	CAISVRKPEGYTF	.	.	TRBV10-3	TRBJ1-2
TGTGCCAGCCGGGGGACACCTAACACCGGGGAGCTGTTTTTT	CASRGTPNTGELFF	few	.	TRBV27	TRBJ2-2
TGCGCCAGCAGCTCCGGGCCAGACATGAACACTGAAGCTTTCTTT	CASSSGPDMNTEAFF	many	.	TRBV5-1	TRBJ1-1
TGCAGTGCTAGAGATAGGGCGGGAGTGCCAATCTATAATTCACCCCTCCACTTT	CSARDRAGVPIYNSPLHF	.	.	TRBV20-1	TRBJ1-6
TGTGCCAGCAGCTTTGACGGGTCCCAGTACTTC	CASSFDGSQYF	.	.	TRBV7-9	TRBJ2-5
TGTGCCAGCAGTTTATCGGGGTATAACACTGAAGCTTTCTTT	CASSLSGYNTEAFF	many	.	TRBV12-3/TRBV12-4	TRBJ1-1
TGCAGTGCTAGTCCCCCGGGACTAGCGGACACCGGGGAGCTGTTTTTT	CSASPPGLADTGELFF	.	TRBD2	TRBV20-1	TRBJ2-2
TGTGCCAGCAGCTTCGATTTGACTCACAATGAGCAGTTCTTC	CASSFDLTHNEQFF	few	.	TRBV7-3	TRBJ2-1
TGTGCCATCAGTGACCCGCAGGGGACTGGGGCCAACGTCCTGACTTTC	CAISDPQGTGANVLTF	.	.	TRBV10-3	TRBJ2-6
TGTGCCAGCAGCTTATCGGGTGGGACAGCCCGTCGGACCCAGTACTTC	CASSLSGGTARRTQYF	few	TRBD1	TRBV7-2	TRBJ2-5
TGTGCCAGCAGCTTAAGTATCCAAGAGACCCAGTACTTC	CASSLSIQETQYF	.	.	TRBV7-6	TRBJ2-5
TGTGCCAGCAGTTTGCCTAGCGGGGACCCAGATACGCAGTATTTT	CASSLPSGDPDTQYF	many	TRBD2	TRBV12-3/TRBV12-4	TRBJ2-3
TGTGCCAGCAGTCCCCTGGACAGGGGCGCTAATGAAAAACTGTTTTTT	CASSPLDRGANEKLFF	.	TRBD1	TRBV27	TRBJ1-4
TGTGCCAGCAGCTTATGGGATGGAGGGTTGGATACGCAGTATTTT	CASSLWDGGLDTQYF	.	.	TRBV12-3/TRBV12-4	TRBJ2-3
TGTGCCAGCAGCTCCCAGAGGACTGAAGCTTTCTTT	CASSSQRTEAFF	few	.	TRBV7-9	TRBJ1-1
TGTGCCAGCAGCCAAGATGGGGGCAGTCCGGGCACAGATACGCAGTATTTT	CASSQDGGSPGTDTQYF	few	.	TRBV3-1	TRBJ2-3
TGTGCCAGCAGCTTAGAAGAGACCCAGTACTTC	CASSLEETQYF	many	.	TRBV5-1	TRBJ2-5